These T cell receptor beta chains were read from a single sample in a study of breast tumors, draining lymph nodes, adjacent tissues. One entry per CDR3 protein, called by TCRdb with MiXCR from the multiplex PCR reads. The table has approximately 100,000 distinct CDR3 sequences, around 20% seen once; the top ten hold less than 1.5%. The sequencing sample was made of axillary lymph node tissue. The source of these receptors is a female donor with breast cancer. Some clones in this sample may be carry-over from other donors' samples. The CDR3 runs from the conserved cysteine through the conserved F or W. The D gene is left open where the match is weak. Expanded clones get a size class; other rows say once, few or many, or leave the size out.

clone_size: many; j_call: TRBJ1-6; v_call: TRBV5-1; d_call: TRBD1; cdr3_aa: CASGPGQYNSPLHF; cdr3_nt: TGCGCCAGCGGCCCGGGACAGTATAATTCACCCCTCCACTTT
clone_size: NA; j_call: TRBJ1-1; v_call: TRBV12-3/TRBV12-4; d_call: NA; cdr3_aa: CASSLLTLTGAFF; cdr3_nt: TGTGCCAGCAGCCTACTGACTTTAACTGGAGCTTTCTTT
clone_size: many; j_call: TRBJ2-1; v_call: TRBV7-2; d_call: NA; cdr3_aa: CASSLRLLYEQFF; cdr3_nt: TGTGCCAGCAGCTTAAGACTCCTGTATGAGCAGTTCTTC
clone_size: NA; j_call: TRBJ1-3; v_call: TRBV3-1; d_call: NA; cdr3_aa: CASSFDSSGNTIYF; cdr3_nt: TGTGCCAGCAGCTTCGACAGCTCTGGAAACACCATATATTTT
clone_size: many; j_call: TRBJ2-2; v_call: TRBV2; d_call: NA; cdr3_aa: CASSEDGGSTGELFF; cdr3_nt: TGTGCCAGCAGTGAAGATGGGGGTTCAACCGGGGAGCTGTTTTTT
clone_size: few; j_call: TRBJ2-4; v_call: TRBV4-1; d_call: TRBD2; cdr3_aa: CASSPSTSGRVAKNIQYF; cdr3_nt: TGCGCCAGCAGCCCCTCGACTAGCGGGAGGGTCGCCAAAAACATTCAGTACTTC
clone_size: many; j_call: TRBJ2-2; v_call: TRBV7-2; d_call: NA; cdr3_aa: CASSLAPLTGELFF; cdr3_nt: TGTGCCAGCAGCTTAGCGCCGTTAACCGGGGAGCTGTTTTTT
clone_size: NA; j_call: TRBJ2-5; v_call: TRBV19; d_call: NA; cdr3_aa: CASSIVGSGETQYF; cdr3_nt: TGTGCCAGTAGTATAGTTGGGTCGGGGGAGACCCAGTACTTC
clone_size: many; j_call: TRBJ1-3; v_call: TRBV6-1; d_call: TRBD1; cdr3_aa: CASSDPGQAAGNTIYF; cdr3_nt: TGTGCCAGCAGTGACCCGGGACAGGCGGCAGGAAACACCATATATTTT
clone_size: many; j_call: TRBJ1-5; v_call: TRBV20-1; d_call: NA; cdr3_aa: CSAGTFNQPQHF; cdr3_nt: TGCAGTGCAGGGACATTCAATCAGCCCCAGCATTTT
clone_size: few; j_call: TRBJ1-5; v_call: TRBV6-1; d_call: TRBD1; cdr3_aa: CASSPPTGGVGNQPQHF; cdr3_nt: TGTGCCAGCAGTCCTCCCACAGGGGGAGTGGGCAATCAGCCCCAGCATTTT
clone_size: NA; j_call: TRBJ1-4; v_call: TRBV28; d_call: NA; cdr3_aa: CASSPSLSESEKLFF; cdr3_nt: TGTGCCAGCAGTCCCTCTTTGAGCGAGAGTGAAAAACTGTTTTTT
clone_size: few; j_call: TRBJ2-2; v_call: TRBV28; d_call: NA; cdr3_aa: CASSFKRGGELVF; cdr3_nt: TGTGCCAGCAGTTTTAAGAGGGGCGGGGAGCTGGTTTTT
clone_size: many; j_call: TRBJ2-5; v_call: TRBV5-1; d_call: TRBD1; cdr3_aa: CASSLAYRGQETQYF; cdr3_nt: TGCGCCAGCAGCTTGGCCTACAGGGGTCAAGAGACCCAGTACTTC
clone_size: many; j_call: TRBJ2-1; v_call: TRBV12-3/TRBV12-4; d_call: NA; cdr3_aa: CASSPTPGAGDEQFF; cdr3_nt: TGTGCCAGCAGTCCTACACCAGGGGCAGGGGATGAGCAGTTCTTC
clone_size: many; j_call: TRBJ2-1; v_call: TRBV4-1; d_call: TRBD1; cdr3_aa: CASSQGNLRDRGGNEQFF; cdr3_nt: TGCGCCAGCAGCCAAGGAAACCTCCGGGACAGGGGTGGCAATGAGCAGTTCTTC
clone_size: many; j_call: TRBJ2-3; v_call: TRBV10-2; d_call: NA; cdr3_aa: CASSRWAGQSTDTQYF; cdr3_nt: TGCGCCAGCAGCCGCTGGGCGGGACAAAGCACAGATACGCAGTATTTT
clone_size: NA; j_call: TRBJ2-7; v_call: TRBV24-1; d_call: TRBD1; cdr3_aa: CATSDSRQGRRYEQYF; cdr3_nt: TGTGCCACCAGTGACTCGAGACAGGGACGTAGGTACGAGCAGTACTTC
clone_size: many; j_call: TRBJ1-6; v_call: TRBV2; d_call: TRBD1; cdr3_aa: CASIRTGEGSPLHF; cdr3_nt: TGTGCCAGCATTAGGACAGGTGAGGGCTCACCCCTCCACTTT
clone_size: many; j_call: TRBJ2-5; v_call: TRBV4-1; d_call: TRBD2; cdr3_aa: CASSQDGAGLGGETQYF; cdr3_nt: TGCGCCAGCAGCCAAGATGGGGCGGGCCTCGGGGGGGAGACCCAGTACTTC
clone_size: NA; j_call: TRBJ2-3; v_call: TRBV12-3/TRBV12-4; d_call: NA; cdr3_aa: CASSVRFRDTDTQYF; cdr3_nt: TGTGCCAGCAGTGTAAGGTTTAGGGACACAGATACGCAGTATTTT
clone_size: NA; j_call: TRBJ2-3; v_call: TRBV6-5; d_call: NA; cdr3_aa: CASSYSGNTDTQYF; cdr3_nt: TGTGCCAGCAGTTATTCGGGAAACACAGATACGCAGTATTTT
clone_size: many; j_call: TRBJ2-2; v_call: TRBV7-8; d_call: TRBD2; cdr3_aa: CASSSSRAGVGFWRNTGELFF; cdr3_nt: TGTGCCAGCAGTTCTTCTAGAGCGGGAGTAGGGTTTTGGAGAAACACCGGGGAGCTGTTTTTT
clone_size: NA; j_call: TRBJ2-6; v_call: TRBV6-2/TRBV6-3; d_call: NA; cdr3_aa: CASSLQGPSGANVLTF; cdr3_nt: TGTGCCAGCAGTTTGCAGGGTCCCTCTGGGGCCAACGTCCTGACTTTC
clone_size: NA; j_call: TRBJ1-1; v_call: TRBV7-9; d_call: NA; cdr3_aa: CASSLQGRITEAFF; cdr3_nt: TGTGCCAGCAGTTTACAGGGAAGGATCACTGAAGCTTTCTTT
clone_size: NA; j_call: TRBJ2-4; v_call: TRBV27; d_call: NA; cdr3_aa: CARGRTYLAKNIQYF; cdr3_nt: TGTGCCAGGGGGCGGACATACTTAGCCAAAAACATTCAGTACTTC
clone_size: many; j_call: TRBJ1-2; v_call: TRBV3-1; d_call: NA; cdr3_aa: CASSQESGRPAGYTF; cdr3_nt: TGTGCCAGCAGCCAAGAATCCGGACGGCCAGCTGGCTACACCTTC
clone_size: many; j_call: TRBJ2-1; v_call: TRBV5-1; d_call: NA; cdr3_aa: CASSLRDRSYNEQFF; cdr3_nt: TGCGCCAGCAGCTTGCGAGATAGGTCCTACAATGAGCAGTTCTTC
clone_size: many; j_call: TRBJ2-7; v_call: TRBV20-1; d_call: TRBD2; cdr3_aa: CSARGTGGAGEGTYEQYF; cdr3_nt: TGCAGTGCTAGAGGCACCGGCGGCGCGGGAGAGGGGACCTACGAGCAGTACTTC
clone_size: few; j_call: TRBJ2-3; v_call: TRBV27; d_call: NA; cdr3_aa: CASSRLSLAGTQYF; cdr3_nt: TGTGCCAGCAGTCGTCTATCACTAGCCGGTACGCAGTATTTT
clone_size: few; j_call: TRBJ1-3; v_call: TRBV28; d_call: TRBD1; cdr3_aa: CASNDRVRSTGNTIYF; cdr3_nt: TGTGCCAGCAACGACAGGGTTAGGTCTACTGGAAACACCATATATTTT
clone_size: NA; j_call: TRBJ2-7; v_call: TRBV20-1; d_call: NA; cdr3_aa: CSARPPGRIPRQYF; cdr3_nt: TGCAGTGCTAGACCGCCGGGACGCATCCCACGGCAGTACTTC
clone_size: NA; j_call: TRBJ1-1; v_call: TRBV3-1; d_call: NA; cdr3_aa: CASSQGRRNTEAFF; cdr3_nt: TGTGCCAGCAGCCAAGGTCGGAGGAACACTGAAGCTTTCTTT
clone_size: many; j_call: TRBJ1-4; v_call: TRBV20-1; d_call: TRBD1; cdr3_aa: CSARRGTGDEKLFF; cdr3_nt: TGCAGTGCTAGACGTGGGACAGGGGACGAAAAACTGTTTTTT
clone_size: few; j_call: TRBJ1-5; v_call: TRBV28; d_call: NA; cdr3_aa: CASSLRGAGVMESQHF; cdr3_nt: TGTGCCAGCAGTTTAAGAGGGGCAGGGGTTATGGAGTCCCAGCATTTT
clone_size: NA; j_call: TRBJ2-7; v_call: TRBV18; d_call: NA; cdr3_aa: CASSPSGPAYEQYF; cdr3_nt: TGTGCCAGCTCACCAAGTGGGCCGGCCTACGAGCAGTACTTC
clone_size: many; j_call: TRBJ2-2; v_call: TRBV5-6; d_call: NA; cdr3_aa: CASHAAGELFF; cdr3_nt: TGTGCCTCACATGCCGCCGGGGAGCTGTTTTTT
clone_size: many; j_call: TRBJ2-7; v_call: TRBV7-8; d_call: TRBD2; cdr3_aa: CASSALEGGLAGSYEQYF; cdr3_nt: TGTGCCAGCAGCGCCCTCGAGGGGGGACTAGCGGGCTCCTACGAGCAGTACTTC
clone_size: NA; j_call: TRBJ1-5; v_call: TRBV27; d_call: NA; cdr3_aa: CASRKTPDLNSNQPQHF; cdr3_nt: TGTGCCAGCAGGAAAACCCCCGATCTGAATAGCAATCAGCCCCAGCATTTT
clone_size: NA; j_call: TRBJ2-2; v_call: TRBV18; d_call: TRBD2; cdr3_aa: CASSPTSGNTGELFF; cdr3_nt: TGTGCCAGCTCACCTACTAGCGGGAACACCGGGGAGCTGTTTTTT
clone_size: many; j_call: TRBJ2-7; v_call: TRBV30; d_call: NA; cdr3_aa: CAWSAWLTNYEQYF; cdr3_nt: TGTGCCTGGAGCGCATGGCTGACGAACTACGAGCAGTACTTC
clone_size: many; j_call: TRBJ2-7; v_call: TRBV10-3; d_call: NA; cdr3_aa: CAISDRADRLNEQYF; cdr3_nt: TGTGCCATCAGTGATCGGGCAGACCGCCTCAACGAGCAGTACTTC
clone_size: many; j_call: TRBJ1-2; v_call: TRBV6-1; d_call: NA; cdr3_aa: CASRGTGSYGYTF; cdr3_nt: TGTGCCAGCAGGGGAACAGGGAGCTATGGCTACACCTTC
clone_size: many; j_call: TRBJ1-3; v_call: TRBV27; d_call: NA; cdr3_aa: CASSLQGLDSGNTIYF; cdr3_nt: TGTGCCAGCAGTTTACAGGGGCTAGACTCTGGAAACACCATATATTTT
clone_size: many; j_call: TRBJ1-5; v_call: TRBV11-2; d_call: TRBD1; cdr3_aa: CASSLTGQGGDQPQHF; cdr3_nt: TGTGCCAGCAGCTTAACTGGGCAAGGGGGCGACCAGCCCCAGCATTTT
clone_size: NA; j_call: TRBJ2-3; v_call: TRBV6-2/TRBV6-3; d_call: TRBD1; cdr3_aa: CASTIPPGQGTDTQYF; cdr3_nt: TGTGCCAGCACCATCCCCCCGGGACAGGGCACAGATACGCAGTATTTT
clone_size: many; j_call: TRBJ1-5; v_call: TRBV15; d_call: NA; cdr3_aa: CATSRVPAGLGNQPQHF; cdr3_nt: TGTGCCACCAGCAGAGTCCCGGCCGGATTAGGCAATCAGCCCCAGCATTTT
clone_size: NA; j_call: TRBJ1-5; v_call: TRBV2; d_call: NA; cdr3_aa: CASSEEGAGSNQPQHF; cdr3_nt: TGTGCCAGCAGTGAAGAAGGAGCAGGGAGCAATCAGCCCCAGCATTTT
clone_size: NA; j_call: TRBJ1-2; v_call: TRBV27; d_call: NA; cdr3_aa: CASSLPGGGAYGYTF; cdr3_nt: TGTGCCAGCAGTCTCCCTGGGGGGGGGGCCTATGGCTACACCTTC
clone_size: many; j_call: TRBJ2-3; v_call: TRBV27; d_call: NA; cdr3_aa: CASSSQGLPTDTQYF; cdr3_nt: TGTGCCAGCAGTTCCCAGGGGCTCCCCACAGATACGCAGTATTTT
clone_size: many; j_call: TRBJ1-5; v_call: TRBV6-1; d_call: TRBD1; cdr3_aa: CASRGTGGYQPQHF; cdr3_nt: TGTGCCAGCAGAGGGACAGGGGGCTATCAGCCCCAGCATTTT
clone_size: many; j_call: TRBJ1-2; v_call: TRBV4-1; d_call: TRBD1; cdr3_aa: CASSQERGTGYGYTF; cdr3_nt: TGCGCCAGCAGCCAAGAAAGGGGGACAGGCTATGGCTACACCTTC
clone_size: many; j_call: TRBJ1-2; v_call: TRBV7-9; d_call: NA; cdr3_aa: CASSLGGGGEVYGYTF; cdr3_nt: TGTGCCAGCAGCTTAGGGGGAGGAGGGGAAGTCTATGGCTACACCTTC